This T cell receptor beta chain was sequenced in a study of CXCR3-negative and CXCR3-positive naive CD8 T cells. Study results and limitations: Diversity in memory CD8+ cells fell much lower than the comparably high levels seen in both naive subsets.

The CDR3 loop spans 14 amino acids. Germline V gives CDR1 LGHDT, CDR2 YNNKEL (reference sequence). About this clonotype: Its antigen is not identified.

The libraries of TRB cDNA were prepared using 5' RACE with UMI labels. TCRdb re-called the 5' RACE reads and catalogs CDR3 proteins one per entry, DNA excluded. With approximately 83,000 distinct CDR3 sequences in the sample, the ten largest clones hold over 1.5%. The chain carries TRBV3-1 and TRBJ1-1; TCRdb designates TRBD1, a call that cannot be tested without DNA. The receptor was isolated from a human donor in good health. Some clones in this sample may be carry-over from other donors' samples. The sequenced sample consisted of naive CXCR3- CD8+ T cells from blood. Regarding subset: CD45RO-CCR7+CD27+CD95- naive CD8+ T cells lacking CXCR3 (TNR3-). This CDR3 reads CASSLYDRGGEAFF.